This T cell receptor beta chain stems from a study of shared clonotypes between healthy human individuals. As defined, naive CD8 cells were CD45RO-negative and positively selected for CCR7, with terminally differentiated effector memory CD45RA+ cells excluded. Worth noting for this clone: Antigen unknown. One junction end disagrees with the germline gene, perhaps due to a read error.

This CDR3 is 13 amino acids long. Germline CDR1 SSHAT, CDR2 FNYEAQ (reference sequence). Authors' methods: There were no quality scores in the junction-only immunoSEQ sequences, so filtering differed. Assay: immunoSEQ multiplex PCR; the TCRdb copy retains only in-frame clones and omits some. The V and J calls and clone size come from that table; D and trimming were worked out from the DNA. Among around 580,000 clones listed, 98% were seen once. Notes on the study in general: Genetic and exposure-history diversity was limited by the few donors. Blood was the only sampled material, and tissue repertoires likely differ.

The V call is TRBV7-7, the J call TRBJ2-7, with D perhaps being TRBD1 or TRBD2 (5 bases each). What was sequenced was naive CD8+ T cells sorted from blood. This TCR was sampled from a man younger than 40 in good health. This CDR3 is CASSLEGTYEQYF. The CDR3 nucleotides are TGTGCTAGCAGCTTAGAGGGGACCTACGAGCAGTACTTC.